Listed below are T cell receptor beta chains from one sample, sequenced in a study of technical replicates of blood from a handful of donors. Some clones are missing from TCRdb's copy, which holds only in-frame ones; the method was immunoSEQ multiplex PCR. Of about 81,000 clones in the sample, around 96% were seen once. Sequenced: T cells isolated from PBMCs. The receptors come from a human donor in good health. Each CDR3 is given with its conserved first and last residue. Each record gives: clone size, D gene, J gene, V gene, CDR3 DNA, CDR3 protein. The D gene is left open where the match is weak. Clone size is given for some rows only: seen once, a few or many times, or a class if the clone is expanded.

abundance: -
d_gene: TRBD2
j_gene: TRBJ2-2
v_gene: TRBV29-1
CDR3nt: TGCAGCGTTGTAGGACTAGCGGGAGATCTGGCCGGGGAGCTGTTTTTT
CDR3aa: CSVVGLAGDLAGELFF

abundance: -
d_gene: TRBD1
j_gene: TRBJ1-1
v_gene: TRBV5-1
CDR3nt: TGCGCCAGCAGCTACAACGGACAGGGGATCGCTGAAGCTTTCTTT
CDR3aa: CASSYNGQGIAEAFF

abundance: -
d_gene: -
j_gene: TRBJ1-1
v_gene: TRBV4-1
CDR3nt: TGCGCCAGCAGCCAAGTGAACAGGGTGAGGTCGATGTTTTATTCTGAAGCTTTCTTT
CDR3aa: CASSQVNRVRSMFYSEAFF

abundance: -
d_gene: TRBD1
j_gene: TRBJ2-7
v_gene: TRBV28
CDR3nt: TGTGCCAGCAGTATCCAGACAGGGGGCCCCTACGAGCAGTACTTC
CDR3aa: CASSIQTGGPYEQYF

abundance: -
d_gene: -
j_gene: TRBJ2-1
v_gene: TRBV11-2
CDR3nt: TGTGCCAGCAGCTTACAGACTAGGTCGGGCAATGAGCAGTTCTTC
CDR3aa: CASSLQTRSGNEQFF

abundance: -
d_gene: -
j_gene: TRBJ1-1
v_gene: TRBV18
CDR3nt: TGTGCCAGCTCACCAGGCGGTGGCAGGGCAAACACTGAAGCTTTCTTT
CDR3aa: CASSPGGGRANTEAFF

abundance: -
d_gene: -
j_gene: TRBJ2-1
v_gene: TRBV29-1
CDR3nt: TGCAGCGTCCGGACAAGCTCCTACAATGAGCAGTTCTTC
CDR3aa: CSVRTSSYNEQFF

abundance: -
d_gene: TRBD2
j_gene: TRBJ2-7
v_gene: TRBV6-5
CDR3nt: TGTGCCAGCACCGGGGGGTCATCCTACGAGCAGTACTTC
CDR3aa: CASTGGSSYEQYF

abundance: -
d_gene: -
j_gene: TRBJ2-7
v_gene: TRBV6-6
CDR3nt: TGTGCCAGCAGTTCTCCACACCGGGACAAGGACGAGCAGTACTTC
CDR3aa: CASSSPHRDKDEQYF

abundance: once
d_gene: TRBD1
j_gene: TRBJ1-2
v_gene: TRBV11-2
CDR3nt: TGTGCCAGCAGCTCACCAGACAGGGGCATAACTAATGGCTACACCTTC
CDR3aa: CASSSPDRGITNGYTF

abundance: -
d_gene: -
j_gene: TRBJ2-7
v_gene: TRBV6-5
CDR3nt: TGTGCCAGCAGTTACATTGGGACACCATACGAGCAGTACTTC
CDR3aa: CASSYIGTPYEQYF

abundance: -
d_gene: -
j_gene: TRBJ2-5
v_gene: TRBV6-5
CDR3nt: TGTGCCAGCAGTTACGTGGAGGCCCAAGAGACCCAGTACTTC
CDR3aa: CASSYVEAQETQYF

abundance: -
d_gene: TRBD2
j_gene: TRBJ2-1
v_gene: TRBV5-6
CDR3nt: TGTGCCAGCAGCCTGGGGACTAGCGCTAACAATGAGCAGTTCTTC
CDR3aa: CASSLGTSANNEQFF

abundance: -
d_gene: TRBD1
j_gene: TRBJ2-3
v_gene: TRBV25-1
CDR3nt: TGTGCCAGCAGTGAATGGGCAGGGGGCATGGGCACAGATACGCAGTATTTT
CDR3aa: CASSEWAGGMGTDTQYF

abundance: -
d_gene: -
j_gene: TRBJ2-1
v_gene: TRBV25-1
CDR3nt: TGTGCCAGCAGTGAAAAGGGGCTATACTACAATGAGCAGTTCTTC
CDR3aa: CASSEKGLYYNEQFF

abundance: -
d_gene: -
j_gene: TRBJ2-7
v_gene: TRBV9
CDR3nt: TGTGCCAGCAGCGTAGTGGAGGGCTACGAGCAGTACTTC
CDR3aa: CASSVVEGYEQYF

abundance: -
d_gene: TRBD1
j_gene: TRBJ2-5
v_gene: TRBV5-1
CDR3nt: TGCGCCAGCAGCCCCGGGACAGGGGGCTCAGAGACCCAGTACTTC
CDR3aa: CASSPGTGGSETQYF

abundance: once
d_gene: -
j_gene: TRBJ2-5
v_gene: TRBV9
CDR3nt: TGTGCCAGCAGCGTAGCTACTAGCCAAGAGACCCAGTACTTC
CDR3aa: CASSVATSQETQYF

abundance: -
d_gene: -
j_gene: TRBJ1-4
v_gene: TRBV5-1
CDR3nt: TGCGCCAGCAGCTTGGAAGGGGCGAAGAGAAATGAAAAACTGTTTTTT
CDR3aa: CASSLEGAKRNEKLFF

abundance: -
d_gene: -
j_gene: TRBJ1-4
v_gene: TRBV2
CDR3nt: TGTGCCAGCAGTGAAGTGGGTTGGGCGTCTATGGGAAAACTGTTTTTT
CDR3aa: CASSEVGWASMGKLFF

abundance: -
d_gene: -
j_gene: TRBJ2-7
v_gene: TRBV6-6
CDR3nt: TGTGCCAGCACGGGACAAGCATCTTACGAGCAGTACTTC
CDR3aa: CASTGQASYEQYF

abundance: -
d_gene: TRBD1
j_gene: TRBJ1-5
v_gene: TRBV28
CDR3nt: TGTGCCAGCAGTGACACCCTCGGGACAGGGAAGCATTTT
CDR3aa: CASSDTLGTGKHF

abundance: -
d_gene: -
j_gene: TRBJ2-7
v_gene: TRBV7-6
CDR3nt: TGTGCCAGCAGCTTAGGCACCGGGGAGCCCTACGAGCAGTACTTC
CDR3aa: CASSLGTGEPYEQYF

abundance: -
d_gene: TRBD2
j_gene: TRBJ2-1
v_gene: TRBV10-3
CDR3nt: TGTGCCATCAGTGAGGAGGGAACTAGCGGGGGGGCCGGTGAGCAGTTCTTC
CDR3aa: CAISEEGTSGGAGEQFF

abundance: -
d_gene: TRBD2
j_gene: TRBJ2-2
v_gene: TRBV6-1
CDR3nt: TGTGCCAGCGAGGGGGGGACTAGCTTTACCGGGGAGCTGTTTTTT
CDR3aa: CASEGGTSFTGELFF

abundance: -
d_gene: -
j_gene: TRBJ1-2
v_gene: TRBV6-5
CDR3nt: TGTGCCAGCAGTTACGGGGGGGCTACCTATGGCTACACCTTC
CDR3aa: CASSYGGATYGYTF

abundance: -
d_gene: TRBD2
j_gene: TRBJ2-7
v_gene: TRBV11-2
CDR3nt: TGTGCCAGCAGCTTTTCCCCGAAAAAGCGGGGGCGAGCGGGGGAGCAGTACTTC
CDR3aa: CASSFSPKKRGRAGEQYF

abundance: -
d_gene: -
j_gene: TRBJ2-7
v_gene: TRBV6-1
CDR3nt: TGTGCCAGCATACCCTTGGGCAAGTACGAGCAGTACTTC
CDR3aa: CASIPLGKYEQYF

abundance: -
d_gene: TRBD1
j_gene: TRBJ1-5
v_gene: TRBV28
CDR3nt: TGTGCCAGCAGCCCTTCTCGTCGACAGGGGTTCTGGCAGCCCCAGCATTTT
CDR3aa: CASSPSRRQGFWQPQHF

abundance: -
d_gene: TRBD1
j_gene: TRBJ1-5
v_gene: TRBV6-1
CDR3nt: TGTGCCAGCAGACGCCCGGGACAGTCCTATCAGCCCCAGCATTTT
CDR3aa: CASRRPGQSYQPQHF

abundance: -
d_gene: -
j_gene: TRBJ1-4
v_gene: TRBV6-5
CDR3nt: TGTGCCAGCAGTTACTCGGGGGGAACTAATGAAAAACTGTTTTTT
CDR3aa: CASSYSGGTNEKLFF

abundance: -
d_gene: -
j_gene: TRBJ1-1
v_gene: TRBV5-5
CDR3nt: TGTGCCAGCAGCTGGTCAGATGGGGGACAACTGAACACTGAAGCTTTCTTT
CDR3aa: CASSWSDGGQLNTEAFF

abundance: -
d_gene: TRBD2
j_gene: TRBJ2-1
v_gene: TRBV4-1
CDR3nt: TGCGCCAGCAGCCAGGGACTAGCGGGAGTCCCACGACCCTACAATGAGCAGTTCTTC
CDR3aa: CASSQGLAGVPRPYNEQFF

abundance: -
d_gene: TRBD1
j_gene: TRBJ1-2
v_gene: TRBV30
CDR3nt: TGTGCCTGGAAAGGCAGGGGGCTGAGGAACACCTTC
CDR3aa: CAWKGRGLRNTF

abundance: -
d_gene: TRBD1
j_gene: TRBJ1-1
v_gene: TRBV10-3
CDR3nt: TGTGCCATCAGTACAGCCGGCCAGGGGGCGAACACTGAAGCTTTCTTT
CDR3aa: CAISTAGQGANTEAFF